These T cell receptor beta chains were read from a single sample in a study of cytomegalovirus exposure and HLA in healthy donors. TCRdb keeps only in-frame clones here, not all; method: immunoSEQ multiplex PCR. The data show 65,000 to 70,000 clones, with 75% seen just once and more than 7% held by the top ten. The specimen sequenced was PBMCs. Receptors were obtained from a woman aged 30 to 39 in good health and CMV-seropositive. The CDR3 runs from the conserved cysteine through the conserved F or W. D genes are given only for firm matches. Rows may omit the clone size; those that give it use once, few, many or a size class.

v_call,d_call,j_call,clone_size,cdr3_aa,cdr3_nt
TRBV7-9,TRBD1,TRBJ2-2,.,CASRPTGGYSGELFF,TGTGCCAGCAGGCCAACAGGGGGCTATTCCGGGGAGCTGTTTTTT
TRBV4-1,.,TRBJ2-2,few,CASSTRLAAGTGELFF,TGCGCCAGCAGTACCCGACTGGCAGCCGGAACCGGGGAGCTGTTTTTT
TRBV11-2,.,TRBJ2-5,once,CASSRGRVQETQYF,TGTGCCAGCAGCCGGGGTAGGGTCCAAGAGACCCAGTACTTC
TRBV5-6,TRBD1,TRBJ1-1,few,CASSFLFLGDRARYTEAFF,TGTGCCAGCAGCTTTTTATTTCTCGGGGACAGAGCGCGGTACACTGAAGCTTTCTTT
TRBV11-3,.,TRBJ2-2,.,CASSFERNGELFF,TGTGCCAGCAGCTTCGAGCGAAACGGGGAGCTGTTTTTT
TRBV9,TRBD2,TRBJ2-7,.,CASSPAGTSGYEQYF,TGTGCCAGCAGCCCCGCCGGGACTAGCGGATACGAGCAGTACTTC
TRBV6-5,.,TRBJ1-1,.,CASRRGYGTEAFF,TGTGCCAGCAGGAGAGGGTACGGCACTGAAGCTTTCTTT
TRBV10-3,.,TRBJ1-5,few,CAISSLGGSEQPQHF,TGTGCCATCAGTTCCTTAGGGGGAAGCGAGCAGCCCCAGCATTTT
TRBV5-1,TRBD2,TRBJ2-7,once,CASSSKIRLAGVGEQYF,TGCGCCAGCAGCTCCAAAATACGACTAGCGGGAGTCGGCGAGCAGTACTTC
TRBV29-1,TRBD1,TRBJ1-4,.,CSARDRATNEKLFF,TGCAGCGCCCGGGACAGGGCAACTAATGAAAAACTGTTTTTT
TRBV11-1,.,TRBJ2-1,.,CASSSGDEQFF,TGTGCCAGCAGCTCCGGGGATGAGCAGTTCTTC
TRBV6-6,.,TRBJ1-5,few,CASSSGGVQHF,TGTGCCAGCAGCTCCGGGGGTGTACAGCATTTT
TRBV25-1,.,TRBJ2-6,few,CASSREQADVSGANVLTF,TGTGCCAGCAGTAGAGAACAGGCGGACGTCTCTGGGGCCAACGTCCTGACTTTC
TRBV6-1,TRBD2,TRBJ2-7,few,CASSPGRASYF,TGTGCCAGCAGCCCCGGGAGGGCTTCTTATTTC
TRBV29-1,.,TRBJ1-2,.,CSVEDQGLSHYGYTF,TGCAGCGTTGAAGATCAGGGACTTTCCCACTATGGCTACACCTTC
TRBV7-9,TRBD1,TRBJ1-4,few,CASRRQGAGEKLFF,TGTGCCAGCAGGAGACAGGGGGCAGGGGAAAAACTGTTTTTT
TRBV7-2,TRBD2,TRBJ2-7,.,CASSLNLRARGGAEQYF,TGTGCCAGCAGCCTTAACCTCCGGGCCCGGGGAGGGGCCGAGCAGTACTTC
TRBV19,.,TRBJ2-3,.,CASNRLGLGGLTDTQYF,TGTGCCAGTAACCGATTGGGGCTAGGGGGACTAACAGATACGCAGTATTTT
TRBV6-7,.,TRBJ2-7,once,CASSYYRDTVKYEQYF,TGTGCCAGCAGTTACTATCGGGACACAGTCAAATACGAGCAGTACTTC
TRBV29-1,TRBD1,TRBJ2-7,.,CSGTRGTGGIYEQYF,TGCAGCGGAACACGCGGGACAGGGGGAATCTACGAGCAGTACTTC
TRBV6-1,.,TRBJ1-1,few,CASSLRGGEAFF,TGTGCCAGCAGTCTACGGGGGGGTGAAGCTTTCTTT
TRBV9,.,TRBJ2-5,once,CASSPLPGGQETQYF,TGTGCCAGCAGCCCTCTCCCCGGGGGACAAGAGACCCAGTACTTC
TRBV7-7,.,TRBJ2-2,once,CASSPTPRTGELFF,TGTGCTAGCAGCCCGACCCCGAGGACCGGGGAGCTGTTTTTT
TRBV9,TRBD1,TRBJ2-3,once,CASSVTGAADTQYF,TGTGCCAGCAGCGTAACAGGGGCGGCAGATACGCAGTATTTT
TRBV9,TRBD1,TRBJ2-7,.,CASSVGTGLDEQYF,TGTGCCAGCAGCGTGGGGACAGGGCTAGACGAGCAGTACTTC
TRBV2,TRBD1,TRBJ2-7,.,CASREGTAFFF,TGTGCCAGCAGGGAAGGGACAGCCTTTTTCTTC
TRBV2,TRBD1,TRBJ2-7,.,CASSASGGVEQYF,TGTGCCAGCAGCGCTTCAGGGGGCGTCGAGCAGTACTTC
TRBV11-2,.,TRBJ2-5,.,CASSIGMQETQYF,TGTGCCAGCAGCATCGGGATGCAAGAGACCCAGTACTTC
TRBV7-2,TRBD2,TRBJ2-5,.,CASSLEASGSFRETQYF,TGTGCCAGCAGCTTAGAGGCTAGCGGGAGTTTCCGGGAGACCCAGTACTTC
TRBV29-1,.,TRBJ1-4,.,CSVETPNSEKLFF,TGCAGCGTTGAGACCCCGAACAGTGAAAAACTGTTTTTT
TRBV5-4,TRBD1,TRBJ2-7,.,CASSLGVGQGANEDEQYF,TGTGCCAGCAGCTTGGGAGTGGGACAGGGGGCAAATGAGGACGAGCAGTACTTC
TRBV11-2,TRBD1,TRBJ2-1,once,CASSFDVGTGYYNEQFF,TGTGCCAGCAGCTTCGATGTAGGGACAGGATATTACAATGAGCAGTTCTTC
TRBV14,.,TRBJ1-1,.,CASSQGPGIMNTEAFF,TGTGCCAGCAGCCAAGGGCCGGGAATTATGAACACTGAAGCTTTCTTT
TRBV25-1,TRBD1,TRBJ1-1,.,CASSTGDGAFF,TGTGCCAGCTCTACAGGGGACGGAGCTTTCTTT
TRBV29-1,TRBD2,TRBJ2-1,.,CSSKRLLAGGDEQFF,TGCAGCTCCAAGAGGTTACTAGCGGGAGGGGATGAGCAGTTCTTC
TRBV2,.,TRBJ2-7,few,CASSDGLSHEQYF,TGTGCCAGCAGTGACGGACTCTCCCACGAGCAGTACTTC